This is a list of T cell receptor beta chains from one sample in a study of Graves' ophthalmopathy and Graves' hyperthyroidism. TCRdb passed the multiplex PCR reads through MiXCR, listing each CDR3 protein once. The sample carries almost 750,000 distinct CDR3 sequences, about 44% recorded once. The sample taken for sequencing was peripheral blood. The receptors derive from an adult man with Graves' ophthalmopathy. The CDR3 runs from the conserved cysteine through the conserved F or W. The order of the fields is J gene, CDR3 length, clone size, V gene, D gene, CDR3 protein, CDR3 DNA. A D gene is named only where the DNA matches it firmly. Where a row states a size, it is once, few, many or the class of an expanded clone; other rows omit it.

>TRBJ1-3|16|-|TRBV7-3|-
CASSFLQAGSGNAIYF
TGTGCCAGCAGCTTCTTACAGGCCGGCTCTGGAAACGCCATATATTTT
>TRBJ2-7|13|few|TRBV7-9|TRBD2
CASQSGTLYEQYF
TGTGCCAGTCAAAGCGGGACGTTATACGAGCAGTACTTC
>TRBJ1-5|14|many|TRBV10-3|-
CAISEGQINQPQHF
TGTGCCATCAGTGAGGGACAGATCAATCAGCCCCAGCATTTT
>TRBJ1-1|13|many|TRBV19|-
CASTSHSGTEAFF
TGTGCCAGTACTTCTCACTCAGGCACTGAAGCTTTCTTT
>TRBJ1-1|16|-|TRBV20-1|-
CSAHPRGKRSNTEAFF
TGCAGTGCTCACCCGAGGGGTAAGAGATCGAACACTGAAGCTTTCTTT
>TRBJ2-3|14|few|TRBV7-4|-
CASSFWGSTDTQYF
TGTGCCAGCAGCTTTTGGGGGAGCACAGATACGCAGTATTTT
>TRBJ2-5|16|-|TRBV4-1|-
CASSQDFAGAQETQYF
TGCGCCAGCAGCCAAGATTTTGCGGGGGCCCAAGAGACCCAGTACTTC
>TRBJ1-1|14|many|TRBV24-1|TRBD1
CATSGQGGMAEAFF
TGTGCCACCTCCGGACAGGGTGGTATGGCTGAAGCTTTCTTT
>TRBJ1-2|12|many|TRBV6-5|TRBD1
CASTRTGGGYTF
TGTGCCAGCACCCGGACAGGGGGAGGCTACACCTTC
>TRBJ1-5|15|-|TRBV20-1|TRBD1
CSASPGTGVYQPQHF
TGCAGTGCTAGTCCCGGGACAGGGGTTTATCAGCCCCAGCATTTT
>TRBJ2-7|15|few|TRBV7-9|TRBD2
CASSPIAGGSYEQYF
TGTGCCAGCAGCCCGATAGCGGGGGGATCCTACGAGCAGTACTTC
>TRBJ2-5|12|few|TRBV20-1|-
CSASGRGETQYF
TGCAGTGCTAGCGGCCGGGGGGAGACCCAGTACTTC
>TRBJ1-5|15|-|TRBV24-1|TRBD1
CATSGGAGGHQPQHF
TGTGCCACCAGCGGGGGCGCAGGGGGTCATCAGCCCCAGCATTTT
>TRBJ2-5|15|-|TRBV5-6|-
CASALLLGSQETQYF
TGTGCCAGCGCGTTGTTGTTGGGTTCCCAAGAGACCCAGTACTTC
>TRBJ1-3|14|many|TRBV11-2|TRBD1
CASSLRTGPFTIYF
TGTGCCAGCAGCCTTCGGACAGGTCCTTTCACCATATATTTT
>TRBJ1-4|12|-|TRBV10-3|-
CASKELGEKLFF
TGTGCCAGCAAGGAGTTGGGAGAAAAACTGTTTTTT
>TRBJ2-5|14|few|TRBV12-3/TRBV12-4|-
CASSPRSDQETQYF
TGTGCCAGCTCACCACGGTCAGACCAAGAGACCCAGTACTTC
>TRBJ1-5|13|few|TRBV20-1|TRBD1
CSARQGFAQPQHF
TGCAGTGCTCGACAGGGTTTTGCGCAGCCCCAGCATTTT
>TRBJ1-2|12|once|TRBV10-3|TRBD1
CAISRDRVGYTF
TGTGCCATCTCCCGGGACAGGGTTGGCTACACCTTC
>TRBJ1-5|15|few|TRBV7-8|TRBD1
CASSPSRDRTQPQHF
TGTGCCAGCAGCCCTTCACGGGACAGAACTCAGCCCCAGCATTTT
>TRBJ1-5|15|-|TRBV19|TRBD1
CASRNGQGGLQPQHF
TGTGCCAGCAGAAATGGACAGGGGGGCCTTCAGCCCCAGCATTTT
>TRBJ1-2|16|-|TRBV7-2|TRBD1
CASSPRDRGMLSGCTF
TGTGCCAGCAGCCCCCGGGACAGGGGGATGCTAAGTGGCTGCACCTTC
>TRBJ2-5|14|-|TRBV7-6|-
CASSVVAGEETQYF
TGTGCCAGCAGCGTTGTGGCAGGGGAAGAGACCCAGTACTTC
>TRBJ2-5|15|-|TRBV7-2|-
CASSLSKQRQETQYF
TGTGCCAGCAGCTTATCTAAACAGCGCCAAGAGACCCAGTACTTC
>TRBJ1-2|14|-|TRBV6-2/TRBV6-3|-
CASSYVGQRNGYTF
TGTGCCAGCAGTTACGTCGGTCAGCGGAACGGCTACACCTTC
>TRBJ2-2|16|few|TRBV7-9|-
CASIGGGTLNTGELFF
TGTGCCAGTATAGGGGGAGGTACCTTGAACACCGGGGAGCTGTTTTTT
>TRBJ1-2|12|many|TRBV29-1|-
CSVEGGGLGYTF
TGCAGCGTTGAAGGAGGGGGGTTGGGCTACACCTTC
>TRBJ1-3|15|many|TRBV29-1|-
CSVEPGLESGNTIYF
TGCAGCGTTGAGCCGGGGCTTGAATCTGGAAACACCATATATTTT
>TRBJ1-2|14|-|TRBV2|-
CASSDGQRGYGYTF
TGTGCCAGCAGTGATGGTCAGCGGGGCTATGGCTACACCTTC
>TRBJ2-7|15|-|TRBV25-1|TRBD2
CASSPLRTRKAEQYF
TGTGCCAGCAGTCCCCTCCGGACTAGAAAGGCCGAGCAGTACTTC
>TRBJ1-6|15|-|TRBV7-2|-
CASSLVSNYNSPLHF
TGTGCCAGCAGCTTAGTCAGTAATTATAATTCACCCCTCCACTTT
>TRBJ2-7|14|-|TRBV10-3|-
CASSYGQPRIEQYF
TGTGCCAGCAGTTACGGGCAACCTCGGATCGAGCAGTACTTC
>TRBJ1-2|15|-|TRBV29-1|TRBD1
CSSGTGSLWIYGYTF
TGCAGCTCCGGGACAGGGAGTCTTTGGATCTATGGCTACACCTTC
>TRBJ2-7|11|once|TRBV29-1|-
CSGGRIYEQYF
TGCAGCGGGGGACGGATATACGAGCAGTACTTC
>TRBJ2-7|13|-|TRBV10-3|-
CASSEIRSYEQYF
TGTGCCAGCAGTGAGATAAGGTCCTACGAGCAGTACTTC
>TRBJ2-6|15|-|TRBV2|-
CATTPQGSGANVLTF
TGTGCCACCACCCCACAGGGCTCTGGGGCCAACGTCCTGACTTTC
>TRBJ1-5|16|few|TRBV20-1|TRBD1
CSATTGMLYSNQPQHF
TGCAGTGCTACGACAGGGATGTTGTATAGCAATCAGCCCCAGCATTTT
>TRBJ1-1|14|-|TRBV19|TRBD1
CASSPQDRGTEAFF
TGTGCCAGTAGTCCTCAGGACAGGGGCACTGAAGCTTTCTTT
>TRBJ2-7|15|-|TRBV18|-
CASSPLASGPNEQYF
TGTGCCAGCTCACCACTCGCGTCAGGGCCGAACGAGCAGTACTTC
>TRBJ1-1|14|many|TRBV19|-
CASMRGNMNTEAFF
TGTGCCAGTATGAGAGGGAACATGAACACTGAAGCTTTCTTT